A single sample gave rise to the 28 T cell receptor beta chains below, sequenced in a study of blood T cell dynamics during melanoma immunotherapy. Time point given: week 3, after first cycle of checkpoint inhibitor. Method: immunoSEQ multiplex PCR; TCRdb's copy keeps in-frame clones and lacks some. The table lists several thousand clones, around 83% of them singletons. This material consisted of blood, taken from a patient treated with checkpoint blockade. Receptors were obtained from a human donor with melanoma. Some clones in this sample may be carry-over from other donors' samples.

The V gene is TRBV6-5, the J gene TRBJ1-2; the match to TRBD1 covers 7 bases. The V gene end was trimmed by 4 bases and the J gene end by 2 bases; junction bases not matched to a gene: 7. The CDR3 sequence is 15 residues long. The germline V gene has CDR1 MNHEY and CDR2 SVGAGI. DNA for the CDR3: TGTGCCAGCAGTTCACACCCGACAGGGAACTATGGCTACACCTTC. It encodes CASSSHPTGNYGYTF.

J is TRBJ2-5 and V is TRBV2, with D possibly TRBD1 on 5 matching bases. The V end was cut by 4 bases, the J end by 13 bases, with 13 bases between. The CDR3 loop spans 11 amino acids. Germline CDR1 and CDR2: SNHLY and FYNNEI. This CDR3 reads CASSARDLGYF. Written as DNA, the CDR3 is TGTGCCAGCAGTGCCAGGGATTTAGGGTACTTC. The variable domain in full, with the rest retrieved from reference TRBV2 and TRBJ2-5, is EPEVTQTPSHQVTQMGQEVILRCVPISNHLYFYWYRQILGQKVEFLVSFYNNEISEKSEIFDDQFSVERPDGSNFTLKIRSTKLEDSAMYFCASSARDLGYFGPGTRLLVL.

The V and J genes are TRBV5-4 and TRBJ2-7; D possibly corresponds to TRBD1 (6 bases). This CDR3 is 14 amino acids long. Germline CDR1 is SGHNT and CDR2 is YYREEE (reference sequence). V lost 0 bases and J lost 2, with 9 bases in between. The CDR3 bases are TGTGCCAGCAGCTTGGCACAGGGCCCCTACGAGCAGTACTTC. Its translation: CASSLAQGPYEQYF.

The chain carries TRBV5-1 and TRBJ2-5; no reliable D call. V was trimmed by 1 base and J by 1 base, leaving 5 bases between them. The CDR3 covers 13 residues. The germline gives CDR1 SGHRS, CDR2 YFSETQ. The CDR3 loop is CASSLYGQETQYF. In nucleotides, the CDR3 is TGCGCCAGCAGCTTGTACGGCCAAGAGACCCAGTACTTC. The full variable domain, with the rest looked up from reference TRBV5-1 and TRBJ2-5, is KAGVTQTPRYLIKTRGQQVTLSCSPISGHRSVSWYQQTPGQGLQFLFEYFSETQRNKGNFPGRFSGRQFSNSRSEMNVSTLELGDSALYLCASSLYGQETQYFGPGTRLLVL.

V usage is TRBV4-1 and J usage is TRBJ2-3, with 8 nucleotides matching TRBD2. Germline loops: CDR1 MGHRA, CDR2 YSYEKL. J lost 5 bases, V lost 0 bases, and 10 bases had no gene match. The CDR3 length is 17 residues. The CDR3 DNA reads as TGCGCCAGCAGCCAAGATCCGAGCGGGGGCGATCGAGATACGCAGTATTTT. It specifies CASSQDPSGGDRDTQYF.

V is TRBV6-6 and J is TRBJ2-3; D remains unclear. V shed 2 bases and J shed 4 bases, with 4 bases lying between them. The CDR3 covers 12 residues. Germline V gene data show CDR1 as MNHNY and CDR2 as SVGAGI (reference sequence). CDR3 nucleotide sequence: TGTGCCAGCAGTTACCGGTCAGATACGCAGTATTTT. Translation: CASSYRSDTQYF.

The chain carries TRBV7-2 and TRBJ2-3, with D tentatively TRBD1 (5 bases). CDR1 and CDR2 (germline): SGHTA, FQGNSA. V lost 5 bases and J 0 bases, leaving 18 bases between the germline ends. This CDR3 has 17 residues. The CDR3 DNA reads TGTGCCAGCAGCCCATATCCAGCAGGGCTAAGCACAGATACGCAGTATTTT. Translated, it gives CASSPYPAGLSTDTQYF.

This clone was observed a single time. V and J are TRBV6-1 and TRBJ1-4; perhaps TRBD1 as D (5 bases). Trimming left V 6 bases short and J 7 bases short, with 15 bases between. In germline, CDR1 is MNHNS, CDR2 SASEGT. The CDR3 contains 14 residues. Here the CDR3 DNA reads TGTGCCAGCAGAACGGGGGGATTAAGTGAAAAACTGTTTTTT. The encoded protein is CASRTGGLSEKLFF.

The V call is TRBV9, the J call TRBJ1-3; D possibly corresponds to TRBD1 (5 bases). CDR1 and CDR2 from the germline V gene are SGDLS and YYNGEE. CDR3 size: 15 residues. V was shortened by 4 bases and J by 0 bases, with 11 bases between the two germline ends. In DNA form, the CDR3 reads TGTGCCAGCAGCATTTCGGGGGTCTCTGGAAACACCATATATTTT. Translating gives CASSISGVSGNTIYF.

This chain uses TRBV27 with TRBJ2-6; no firm D call. Germline loops: CDR1 MNHEY, CDR2 SMNVEV (reference sequence). V was clipped by 5 bases and J by 0 bases, with 5 bases between them. The CDR3 runs 14 residues. The CDR3 DNA follows: TGTGCCAGCAGTCCCCGCTCTGGGGCCAACGTCCTGACTTTC. This translates into CASSPRSGANVLTF. Drawing the rest from reference TRBV27 and TRBJ2-6, the complete variable domain is EAQVTQNPRYLITVTGKKLTVTCSQNMNHEYMSWYRQDPGLGLRQIYYSMNVEVTDKGDVPEGYKVSRKEKRNFPLILESPSPNQTSLYFCASSPRSGANVLTFGAGSRLTVL.

The CDR3 here is CASSLSWDTLYNEQFF. The CDR3 DNA reads as TGTGCCAGCAGTTTATCGTGGGACACCCTGTACAATGAGCAGTTCTTC. The chain employs TRBV27 and TRBJ2-1, with a possible D match to TRBD1 (6 bases). With 0 bases removed from V and 4 bases from J, the gap between germline ends came to 13 bases. The CDR3 length is 16 residues. Looked up from germline, CDR1 is MNHEY and CDR2 is SMNVEV (reference sequence).

The rearrangement joins TRBV5-1 to TRBJ2-1; D might be TRBD1 (6 bases). The CDR3 is 15 residues long. CDR1 and CDR2 (germline): SGHRS, YFSETQ. V gave up 2 bases and J gave up 3 bases, with 12 bases separating them. This chain's CDR3 is CASSFGQTIYNEQFF. The DNA for the CDR3 is TGCGCCAGCAGCTTCGGACAGACGATCTACAATGAGCAGTTCTTC.

CDR3 residues: CASSLGGVGDTQYF. The CDR3 DNA reads TGTGCCAGCAGCTTAGGTGGGGTAGGAGATACGCAGTATTTT. This rearrangement joins TRBV11-2 to TRBJ2-3, with unresolved D. Germline CDR1 reads SGHAT; CDR2 reads FQNNGV. The CDR3 has 14 amino acids. Between the trimmed V and J ends, which lost 1 base and 5 bases, there was a span of 10 bases.

The V and J genes are TRBV6-1 and TRBJ1-2, with 9 bases matching TRBD1. This CDR3 is 16 amino acids long. V gave up 4 bases and J gave up 5 bases; unmatched junction bases: 11. Germline CDR1 and CDR2: MNHNS and SASEGT. CDR3 bases: TGTGCCAGCAGTGGGCCGGGACAGGGCCTACAATATGGCTACACCTTC. It translates to CASSGPGQGLQYGYTF.

Comment on this clone: It differs at one base from a far larger clone, so likely a read error. The V gene is TRBV9, the J gene TRBJ1-1; D not resolved. V was clipped by 7 bases and J by 4 bases, with 14 bases between them. The germline gives CDR1 SGDLS, CDR2 YYNGEE. The CDR3 is made up of 13 amino acids. This CDR3 reads CASCEYWGTEAFF. The CDR3 coding sequence is TGTGCCAGCTGCGAGTATTGGGGCACTGAAGCTTTCTTT.

This chain joins TRBV9 and TRBJ2-5; 7 bases match TRBD1. The CDR3 loop spans 15 amino acids. Germline V gene lookup returns CDR1 SGDLS and CDR2 YYNGEE. Losses at the gene ends were 0 bases for V and 5 bases for J; bases not matched to a gene: 7. CDR3 DNA: TGTGCCAGCAGCGTAGAGGGGGCTAGTTTGGAGACCCAGTACTTC. Encoded protein: CASSVEGASLETQYF.

The chain has TRBV13 and TRBJ2-1; TRBD1 might be the D (5 bases). This CDR3 has 14 residues. The germline V gene encodes CDR1 PRHDT and CDR2 FYEKMQ (reference sequence). Deletions cut 2 bases from V and 5 bases from J, with 10 bases between. CDR3: CASSLRLTDNEQFF. The CDR3 DNA follows: TGTGCCAGCAGCTTACGGTTGACAGACAATGAGCAGTTCTTC.

On this clone itself: The junction and the germline gene differ at one end; a read error may be behind it. The rearrangement links TRBV18 to TRBJ1-2; 8 nucleotides line up with TRBD1. Germline lookup yields CDR1 KGHSH and CDR2 LQKENI. This CDR3 is 15 amino acids long. The CDR3 spells CASPPPQGVNYGYTF. In nucleotides, the CDR3 is TGTGCCAGCCCACCACCACAGGGGGTGAACTATGGCTACACCTTC.

The chain is built from TRBV4-1 and TRBJ2-1; 7 bases map to TRBD2. This CDR3 spans 13 amino acids. Looked up from germline, CDR1 is MGHRA and CDR2 is YSYEKL. The J segment lost 10 bases and the V segment lost 4 bases, leaving 7 bases of the junction unmatched. The CDR3 loop reads CASSRGLGGEQFF. CDR3 sequence (DNA): TGCGCCAGCAGCCGTGGACTAGGTGGGGAGCAGTTCTTC.

The chain carries TRBV10-1 and TRBJ2-2, with a possible D match to TRBD1 (6 bases). CDR3 size: 13 residues. Looked up from germline, CDR1 is WNHNN and CDR2 is SYGVQD (reference sequence). Between the trimmed V and J ends, which lost 4 bases and 6 bases, there was a span of 9 bases. The CDR3 DNA is TGCGCCAGCAGTGGCACAGGGTCCGGGGAGCTGTTTTTT. This encodes CASSGTGSGELFF.

V and J are TRBV4-2 and TRBJ2-5; 9 bases map to TRBD1. The J call may not be correct, given that the DNA end is closer to TRBJ2-7. Looked up from germline, CDR1 is LGHNA and CDR2 is YNFKEQ. The CDR3 runs to 17 residues. CDR3 sequence reads: CASSQRTPGQGPYEQYF. The CDR3 nucleotides read TGTGCCAGCAGCCAACGGACACCGGGACAGGGTCCCTACGAGCAGTACTTC.

The V gene is TRBV9, the J gene TRBJ2-7; perhaps TRBD1 as D (5 bases). Between the trimmed V and J ends, which lost 0 bases and 2 bases, there was a span of 9 bases. This CDR3 has 14 amino acids. Germline CDR1 is SGDLS and CDR2 is YYNGEE. CDR3 DNA sequence: TGTGCCAGCAGCGTAGGGCAGGGTGCCTACGAGCAGTACTTC. Amino acid sequence: CASSVGQGAYEQYF.

The genes are TRBV7-2 and TRBJ2-7; D remains ambiguous. Germline-derived CDR1 and CDR2 are SGHTA and FQGNSA. This CDR3 has 12 amino acids. Trimming pared 5 bases from V and 3 bases from J, leaving 8 bases between. CDR3 region: CASSPSHYEQYF. CDR3 bases: TGTGCCAGCAGCCCTAGTCACTACGAGCAGTACTTC.

On this clone itself: At one end the junction does not follow the germline gene, possibly because of a read error. This chain uses TRBV7-8 with TRBJ2-1; D possibly matches TRBD1 or TRBD2 (6 bases each). CDR1 is SGHVS and CDR2 is FQNEAQ in the germline V gene. The CDR3 consists of 11 residues. Here the CDR3 DNA reads TGTGCCAGCAGCCCGGGGGCTCCATTGATCTTC. This encodes CASSPGAPLIF.

The rearrangement joins TRBV19 to TRBJ1-1, with D unresolved. Germline lookup yields CDR1 LNHDA and CDR2 SQIVND (reference sequence). The CDR3 loop spans 14 amino acids. With 3 bases removed from V and 0 bases from J, the gap between germline ends came to 8 bases. CDR3 DNA sequence: TGTGCCAGTAGTATCTTACGCCTGAACACTGAAGCTTTCTTT. Translation gives CASSILRLNTEAFF.

This clone was picked up a small number of times. This rearrangement joins TRBV19 to TRBJ1-4; D may be TRBD1 (5 bases). V dropped 8 bases and J dropped 6 bases, with 16 bases sitting between them. This CDR3 comprises 14 residues. Germline lookup yields CDR1 LNHDA and CDR2 SQIVND (reference sequence). The CDR3 sequence is CASSDRGNDEKLFF. CDR3 bases: TGTGCCAGTTCCGACCGGGGGAATGATGAAAAACTGTTTTTT. Variable domain in full (rest from reference TRBV19 and TRBJ1-4): DGGITQSPKYLFRKEGQNVTLSCEQNLNHDAMYWYRQDPGQGLRLIYYSQIVNDFQKGDIAEGYSVSREKKESFPLTVTSAQKNPTAFYLCASSDRGNDEKLFFGSGTQLSVL.

The chain is built from TRBV7-9 and TRBJ2-3; unclear D gene. Germline lookup yields CDR1 SEHNR and CDR2 FQNEAQ (reference sequence). Trimming took 5 bases from V and 2 from J, leaving 8 bases between them. The CDR3 consists of 13 residues. CDR3 region: CASSPAYTDTQYF. CDR3 nucleotides: TGTGCCAGCAGCCCGGCCTACACAGATACGCAGTATTTT.

This chain joins TRBV27 and TRBJ2-6, with D perhaps matching TRBD2 (7 bases). CDR3 length: 17 amino acids. Trimming stripped 3 bases from V and 0 bases from J, with 12 bases between. Per the germline V gene, CDR1 is MNHEY and CDR2 is SMNVEV (reference sequence). The CDR3 nucleotides are TGTGCCAGCAGTTTGGCGGGGGACAACTCTGGGGCCAACGTCCTGACTTTC. Its protein is CASSLAGDNSGANVLTF.